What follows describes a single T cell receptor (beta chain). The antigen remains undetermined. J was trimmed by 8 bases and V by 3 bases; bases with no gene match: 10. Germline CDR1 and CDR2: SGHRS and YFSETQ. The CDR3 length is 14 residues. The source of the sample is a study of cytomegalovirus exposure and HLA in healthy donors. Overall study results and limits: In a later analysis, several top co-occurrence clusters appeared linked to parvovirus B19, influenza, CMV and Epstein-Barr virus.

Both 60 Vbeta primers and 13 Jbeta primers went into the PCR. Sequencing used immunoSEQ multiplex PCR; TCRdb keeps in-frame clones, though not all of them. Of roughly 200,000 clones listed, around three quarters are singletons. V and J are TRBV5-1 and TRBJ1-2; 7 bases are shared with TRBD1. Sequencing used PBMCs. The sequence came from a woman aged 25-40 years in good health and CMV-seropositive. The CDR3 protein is CASSSLTGYGGYTF. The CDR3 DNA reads TGCGCCAGCAGCTCCCTGACAGGGTATGGCGGCTACACCTTC.